The rows below give T cell receptor beta chains drawn from one sample of a study of blood T cell repertoires in COVID-19. This table comes from immunoSEQ multiplex PCR, and its TCRdb copy is limited to in-frame clones, with some not included. The sample includes about 91,000 clones, roughly 91% of them seen just once. The material sequenced was peripheral blood. These receptors came from a woman of 80 years or more with active COVID-19. Both conserved end residues are part of each CDR3. Each record gives: V gene, clone size, J gene, D gene, CDR3 protein, CDR3 DNA. The D gene is left open where the match is weak. Expanded clones get a size class; other rows say once, few or many, or leave the size out.

TRBV15	NA	TRBJ2-1	NA	CATSRDGKSYNEQFF	TGTGCCACCAGCAGAGACGGGAAATCCTACAATGAGCAGTTCTTC
TRBV9	NA	TRBJ2-7	TRBD2	CASSRASGSVEQYF	TGTGCCAGCTCCAGGGCTAGCGGGAGTGTTGAGCAGTACTTC
TRBV12-3/TRBV12-4	once	TRBJ1-1	NA	CASSLTSGTEAFF	TGTGCCAGCAGCTTGACGTCGGGCACTGAAGCTTTCTTT
TRBV29-1	NA	TRBJ1-5	NA	CSVAQGTYNQPQHF	TGCAGCGTTGCGCAGGGAACGTACAATCAGCCCCAGCATTTT
TRBV27	NA	TRBJ2-1	NA	CASSLSASFNEQFF	TGTGCCAGCAGTTTATCCGCTAGCTTCAATGAGCAGTTCTTC
TRBV28	NA	TRBJ1-2	NA	CASKNWYGYTF	TGTGCCAGCAAAAACTGGTATGGCTACACCTTC
TRBV13	NA	TRBJ2-3	NA	CASSRADTQYF	TGTGCCAGCAGCCGCGCAGATACGCAGTATTTT
TRBV5-6	NA	TRBJ1-1	NA	CASSLAGGSTEAFF	TGTGCCAGCAGCTTGGCCGGGGGGAGCACTGAAGCTTTCTTT
TRBV19	NA	TRBJ1-1	NA	CASTHPGLRTEAFF	TGTGCCAGTACCCACCCAGGACTGAGGACTGAAGCTTTCTTT
TRBV10-1	NA	TRBJ2-7	TRBD1	CASSEFRTGVNEQYF	TGCGCCAGCAGTGAGTTCCGGACAGGGGTTAACGAGCAGTACTTC
TRBV7-2	NA	TRBJ1-1	TRBD1	CASSPGTGEVNTEAFF	TGTGCCAGCAGCCCCGGGACAGGGGAGGTAAACACTGAAGCTTTCTTT
TRBV21-1	NA	TRBJ2-5	NA	CASSGPLASGRETQYF	TGTGCCAGCAGCGGCCCCCTGGCTAGCGGGAGGGAGACCCAGTACTTC
TRBV7-9	few	TRBJ2-5	TRBD1	CASSLRGPQLKETQYF	TGTGCCAGCAGCTTGAGGGGGCCCCAACTAAAAGAGACCCAGTACTTC
TRBV5-4	NA	TRBJ2-1	NA	CASSLTGLPHEQFF	TGTGCCAGCAGCTTAACCGGACTTCCCCATGAGCAGTTCTTC
TRBV10-3	NA	TRBJ2-5	NA	CAISVTTQETQYF	TGTGCCATCAGTGTCACAACCCAAGAGACCCAGTACTTC
TRBV5-1	NA	TRBJ2-5	NA	CASSLFRDPKRETQYF	TGCGCCAGCAGCTTGTTCCGGGATCCTAAGAGGGAGACCCAGTACTTC
TRBV7-2	NA	TRBJ1-2	NA	CASSWGGTYGYTF	TGTGCCAGCAGCTGGGGGGGGACCTATGGCTACACCTTC
TRBV6-5	NA	TRBJ2-1	TRBD2	CASSRTSGNNEQFF	TGTGCCAGCAGTCGGACTAGCGGGAACAATGAGCAGTTCTTC
TRBV6-6	once	TRBJ2-7	NA	CASSPRDEQYF	TGTGCCAGCAGCCCACGGGACGAGCAGTACTTC
TRBV9	once	TRBJ1-3	NA	CASSVGNGNTIYF	TGTGCCAGCAGCGTGGGCAACGGAAACACCATATATTTT
TRBV28	NA	TRBJ2-7	TRBD2	CASSNLAGAFYEQYF	TGTGCCAGCAGTAACCTAGCGGGAGCGTTCTACGAGCAGTACTTC